This TCR beta chain was documented in a study of cytomegalovirus exposure and HLA in healthy donors. Study details: The platform used for the roughly 110 validation repertoires matched that of the roughly 670 first-cohort repertoires, a later analysis reported.

Separate from the approximately 670-subject first cohort, the roughly 120-subject validation cohort was the one that the donors belonged to. CDR1 is SGHAT, CDR2 FQNNGV, per germline. The CDR3 sequence is 13 residues long. The V gene lost 5 bases and the J gene lost 5 bases, with 12 bases spanning the gap. Study results and limitations: It was found in a later analysis that first-cohort TCR clusters tended to co-occur in the 120 validation repertoires. There were over 150 TCR beta chains listed as cytomegalovirus-associated.

A note on this clone: The antigen is not known.

Some clones are missing from TCRdb's copy, which holds only in-frame ones; the method was immunoSEQ multiplex PCR. The profile shows around 120,000 clones, more than 75% of them singletons. The sample was PBMCs. V is TRBV11-2 and J is TRBJ1-1; D gene ambiguous. This receptor was identified in a man aged 18 to 35 in good health and CMV-seronegative. The CDR3 protein is CASSQGRVTEAFF. DNA of the CDR3: TGTGCCAGCAGCCAAGGCCGGGTTACTGAAGCTTTCTTT.